This TCR beta chain was identified in a study of CD8+CD57+ T cells in acquired aplastic anemia. Patients included in sequencing had previously demonstrated CD8+CD57+ cell expansion by flow cytometry. CDR3 and TCR beta VDJ profiling relied on genomic DNA as the template. TCRdb re-called the reads through MiXCR, storing one row per CDR3 protein. The table has 200,000 to 250,000 distinct CDR3 sequences, roughly 60% seen once. Germline-derived CDR1 and CDR2 are SGHRS and YFSETQ. Trimming removed 2 bases from V and 3 bases from J, with 12 bases in between. The CDR3 totals 15 residues. The sequenced material came from sorted CD4+, CD8+, or CD8+CD57+ T cells (not recorded which) from PBMCs. The source is a human donor with aplastic anemia. The chain couples TRBV5-1 to TRBJ1-5; D not certain. For the CDR3, the DNA is TGCGCCAGCAGCTTAGATGACTGGTCCAATCAGCCCCAGCATTTT. It is translated as CASSLDDWSNQPQHF.